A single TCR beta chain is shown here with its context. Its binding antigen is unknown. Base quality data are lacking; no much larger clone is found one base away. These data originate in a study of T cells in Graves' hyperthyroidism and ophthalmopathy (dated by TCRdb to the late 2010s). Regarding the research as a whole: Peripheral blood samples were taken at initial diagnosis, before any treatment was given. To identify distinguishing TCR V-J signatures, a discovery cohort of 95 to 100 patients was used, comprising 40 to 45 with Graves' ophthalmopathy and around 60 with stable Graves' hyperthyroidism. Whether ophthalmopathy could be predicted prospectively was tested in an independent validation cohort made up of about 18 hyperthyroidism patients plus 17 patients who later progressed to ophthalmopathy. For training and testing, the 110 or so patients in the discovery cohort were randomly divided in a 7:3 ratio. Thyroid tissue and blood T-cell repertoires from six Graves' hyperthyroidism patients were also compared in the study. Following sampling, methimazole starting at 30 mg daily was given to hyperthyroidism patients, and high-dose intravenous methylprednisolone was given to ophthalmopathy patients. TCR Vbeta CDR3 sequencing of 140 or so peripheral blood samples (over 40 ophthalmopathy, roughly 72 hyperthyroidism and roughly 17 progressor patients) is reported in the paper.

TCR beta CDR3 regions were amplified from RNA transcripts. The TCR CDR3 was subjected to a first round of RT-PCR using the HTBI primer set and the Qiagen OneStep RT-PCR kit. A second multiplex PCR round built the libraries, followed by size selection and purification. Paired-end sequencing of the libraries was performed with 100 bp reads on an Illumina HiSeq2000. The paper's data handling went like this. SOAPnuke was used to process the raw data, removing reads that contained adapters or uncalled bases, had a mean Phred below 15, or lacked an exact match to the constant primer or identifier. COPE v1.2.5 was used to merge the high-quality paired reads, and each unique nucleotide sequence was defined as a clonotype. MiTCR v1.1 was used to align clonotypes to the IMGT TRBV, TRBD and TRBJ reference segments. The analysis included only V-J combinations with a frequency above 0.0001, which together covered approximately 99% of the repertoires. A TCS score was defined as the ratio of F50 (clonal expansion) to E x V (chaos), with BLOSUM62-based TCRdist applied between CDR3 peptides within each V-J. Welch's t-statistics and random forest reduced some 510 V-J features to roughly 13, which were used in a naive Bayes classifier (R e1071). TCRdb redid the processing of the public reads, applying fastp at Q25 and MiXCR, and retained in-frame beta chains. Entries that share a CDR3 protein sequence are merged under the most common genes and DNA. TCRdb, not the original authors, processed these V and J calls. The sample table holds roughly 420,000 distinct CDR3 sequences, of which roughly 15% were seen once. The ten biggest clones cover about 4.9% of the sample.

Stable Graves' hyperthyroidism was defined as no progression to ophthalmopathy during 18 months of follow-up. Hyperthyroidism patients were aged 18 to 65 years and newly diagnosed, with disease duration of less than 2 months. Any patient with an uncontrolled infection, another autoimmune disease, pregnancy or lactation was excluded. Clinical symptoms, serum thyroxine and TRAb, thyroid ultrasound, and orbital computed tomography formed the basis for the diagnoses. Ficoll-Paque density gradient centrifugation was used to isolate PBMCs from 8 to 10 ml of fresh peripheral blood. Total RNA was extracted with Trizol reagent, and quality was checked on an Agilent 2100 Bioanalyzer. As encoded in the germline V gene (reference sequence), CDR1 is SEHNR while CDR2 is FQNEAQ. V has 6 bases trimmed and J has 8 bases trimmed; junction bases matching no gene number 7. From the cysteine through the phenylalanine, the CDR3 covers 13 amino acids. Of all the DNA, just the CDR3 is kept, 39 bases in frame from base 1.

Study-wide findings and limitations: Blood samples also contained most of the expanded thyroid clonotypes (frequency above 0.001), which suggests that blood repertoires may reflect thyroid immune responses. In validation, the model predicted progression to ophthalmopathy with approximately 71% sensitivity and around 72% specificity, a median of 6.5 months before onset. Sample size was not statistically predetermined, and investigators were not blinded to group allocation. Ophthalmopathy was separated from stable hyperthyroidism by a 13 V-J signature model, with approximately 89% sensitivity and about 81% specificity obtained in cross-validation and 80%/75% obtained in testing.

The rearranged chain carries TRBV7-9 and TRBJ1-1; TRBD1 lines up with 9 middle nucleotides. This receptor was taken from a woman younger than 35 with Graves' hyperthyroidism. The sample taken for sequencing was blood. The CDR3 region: CASSRQGETEAFF. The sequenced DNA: TGTGCCAGCAGTCGACAGGGGGAAACGGAAGCTTTCTTT.